These 2 T cell receptor beta chains were all obtained from the same sample, sequenced in a study of T cell clones after liver transplantation. TCRdb's table, derived via immunoSEQ multiplex PCR, lists solely in-frame clones and lacks some. Here the sample spans about 7,900 clones, over 70% being singletons. This material consisted of CD8+ T cells from blood, taken before liver transplant. Source of these receptors: a human donor who received a liver transplant.

Remarks on this clone: The junction differs from germline at one of its ends, possibly a read error. CDR3 in DNA: TGTGCTAGCAGCTTAGAGGGAGGGGCCTACAATGAGCAGTTCTTC. This encodes CASSLEGGAYNEQFF. The chain recombines TRBV7-7 with TRBJ2-1, with TRBD2 identical over 7 bases. The germline CDR1 and CDR2 sequences are SSHAT and FNYEAQ (reference sequence). The CDR3 extends over 15 amino acids.

The rearrangement uses TRBV6-1 and TRBJ1-2, with 8 bases lining up with TRBD1. The CDR3 has 15 amino acids. The trim removed 4 bases at V and 5 bases at J, leaving 9 bases unmatched. The germline CDR1 and CDR2 sequences are MNHNS and SASEGT. CDR3 region: CASSAGTGFGYGYTF. The CDR3 bases are TGTGCCAGCAGTGCTGGGACAGGCTTCGGGTATGGCTACACCTTC.